The rows below give T cell receptor beta chains drawn from one sample of a study of control samples from healthy donors and cancer patients. The method was immunoSEQ multiplex PCR; TCRdb's version includes in-frame clones alone and lacks a portion of them. The repertoire holds approximately 71,000 clones, just under 90% seen once, with approximately 18% in the top ten. Material: PBMCs. These receptors all stem from a man aged 55 to 70 with lung cancer. Both conserved end residues are part of each CDR3. The D gene is left open where the match is weak. Some rows have no size entry. The others give once, few or many, or a class for an expanded clone.

J	V	D	size	CDR3	DNA
TRBJ1-3	TRBV6-5	NA	NA	CASSYSGSGAGNTIYF	TGTGCCAGCAGTTACTCAGGATCGGGGGCTGGAAACACCATATATTTT
TRBJ2-3	TRBV5-1	NA	NA	CASSQGTGTNTDTQYF	TGCGCCAGCAGCCAAGGGACCGGGACGAACACAGATACGCAGTATTTT
TRBJ2-1	TRBV5-8	NA	NA	CASSPTVNYNEQFF	TGTGCCAGCAGCCCCACGGTTAACTACAATGAGCAGTTCTTC
TRBJ1-1	TRBV7-2	TRBD1	NA	CASSLQGATEAFF	TGTGCCAGCAGCTTACAGGGGGCCACTGAAGCTTTCTTT
TRBJ1-5	TRBV5-8	NA	NA	CASSLGLVLSQPQHF	TGTGCCAGCAGCCTTGGACTCGTACTTAGCCAGCCCCAGCATTTT
TRBJ1-5	TRBV30	TRBD1	NA	CAWSVQGTGKITNQPQHF	TGTGCCTGGAGTGTACAGGGGACAGGCAAAATCACCAATCAGCCCCAGCATTTT
TRBJ1-4	TRBV5-1	TRBD1	NA	CASSFTGTGDEKLFF	TGCGCCAGCAGCTTTACCGGGACAGGGGATGAAAAACTGTTTTTT
TRBJ1-1	TRBV5-1	NA	NA	CASSFQGMGASANTEAFF	TGCGCCAGCAGTTTTCAGGGGATGGGGGCCAGTGCGAACACTGAAGCTTTCTTT
TRBJ2-2	TRBV7-6	NA	once	CASSPGPKGELFF	TGTGCCAGCAGCCCGGGCCCAAAAGGAGAGCTGTTTTTT
TRBJ1-1	TRBV5-1	NA	once	CASSLRDEDTEAFF	TGCGCCAGCAGCCTCAGGGACGAGGACACTGAAGCTTTCTTT
TRBJ1-1	TRBV30	NA	once	CAWRPRRNTEAFF	TGTGCCTGGAGACCTCGACGGAACACTGAAGCTTTCTTT
TRBJ1-6	TRBV12-3/TRBV12-4	NA	NA	CASSFLRDSPLHF	TGTGCCAGCAGTTTTTTGAGGGATTCACCCCTCCACTTT
TRBJ2-5	TRBV6-5	NA	NA	CASTPDFETQYF	TGTGCCAGCACCCCCGATTTTGAGACCCAGTACTTC
TRBJ1-5	TRBV19	NA	NA	CATPQPQHF	TGTGCCACCCCTCAGCCCCAGCATTTT
TRBJ1-1	TRBV7-8	NA	NA	CASSLAAASNTEAFF	TGTGCCAGCAGCTTAGCTGCAGCATCGAACACTGAAGCTTTCTTT
TRBJ1-2	TRBV24-1	NA	once	CATSKGYGYTF	TGTGCCACCAGTAAAGGGTATGGCTACACCTTC
TRBJ1-4	TRBV5-5	NA	NA	CASSTFLGVGEKLFF	TGTGCCAGCAGCACATTTTTAGGGGTTGGCGAAAAACTGTTTTTT
TRBJ2-1	TRBV5-1	TRBD2	NA	CASRPGLAGEYNEQFF	TGCGCCAGCAGGCCAGGACTAGCGGGGGAGTACAATGAGCAGTTCTTC
TRBJ1-1	TRBV5-5	NA	NA	CASSLRSPVGPFATEAFF	TGTGCCAGCAGCTTGAGGAGTCCCGTAGGACCCTTCGCCACTGAAGCTTTCTTT
TRBJ2-3	TRBV5-6	NA	NA	CASSLIRDIRRTDTQYF	TGTGCCAGCAGCCTCATCCGGGACATCCGACGCACAGATACGCAGTATTTT
TRBJ1-2	TRBV7-3	NA	NA	CASSLGSEAGNYGYTF	TGTGCCAGCAGCTTAGGCAGTGAGGCAGGGAACTATGGCTACACCTTC
TRBJ1-5	TRBV6-1	TRBD1	NA	CASSGGTGKYGNQPQHF	TGTGCCAGCAGTGGCGGGACAGGGAAGTATGGCAATCAGCCCCAGCATTTT